The T cell receptor beta chain under discussion was sequenced for a study of shared T cell receptors in the human thymus. Using immunoSEQ multiplex PCR, the repertoire was profiled, and TCRdb retains in-frame clones only, with some absent. The table shows about 380,000 clones, with over 90% occurring only once. Germline lookup yields CDR1 MDHEN and CDR2 SYDVKM. The V and J ends lost 5 bases and 4 bases respectively, with 21 bases between them. The CDR3 runs to 17 residues. This TCR was recovered from a human donor. The V gene is TRBV28, the J gene TRBJ2-1, with D perhaps given as TRBD1 or TRBD2 (5 bases each). The sequenced material came from thymocytes. The CDR3 region has the DNA TGTGCCAGCAGTCTCTCCCTCAGGGTAGCGTCTTACAATGAGCAGTTCTTC. Residues: CASSLSLRVASYNEQFF.